The T cell receptor beta chain under discussion was sequenced for a study of CD8 T cells in Susac syndrome. Random hexamers were used to reverse transcribe roughly 0.45 to 1 ug of RNA. Coverage of TCR beta CDR3 amplification by immunoSEQ multiplex PCR extended to 54 Vbeta and 13 Jbeta. TCRdb independently ran MiXCR on the immunoSEQ multiplex PCR reads; one entry per CDR3 protein. The sample yields 150,000 or so distinct CDR3 sequences, around 94% seen once. CD8+ and CD4+ T cells taken from blood had their TCR beta sequenced. CDR3 length: 15 residues. The germline V gene encodes CDR1 SNHLY and CDR2 FYNNEI. Trimming took 6 bases from V and 4 from J, leaving 18 bases between them.

The V and J genes are TRBV2 and TRBJ1-2; D call uncertain. The sequence was collected from a human donor with multiple sclerosis. Sequenced material: CD4+ T cells from PBMCs. CDR3 nucleotides: TGTGCCAGCAGGACGGATGGTGTGGGTGTCTATGGCTACACCTTC. Translating it yields CASRTDGVGVYGYTF.